Here is one T cell receptor beta chain with its context. These data belong to a study of blood T cell repertoires in COVID-19. This CDR3 comprises 14 residues. Germline V gene lookup returns CDR1 SGHTA and CDR2 FQGNSA. J gave up 6 bases and V 4 bases, and 3 bases lay outside the gene matches. Method: immunoSEQ multiplex PCR; TCRdb's copy keeps in-frame clones and lacks some. The repertoire has over 150,000 clones, less than 95% of them found once; the top ten carry roughly 0.51%. Source material: peripheral blood. The receptor comes from a man aged 45-65 years with acute or convalescent COVID-19. The chain carries TRBV7-2 and TRBJ1-5; 10 bases agree with TRBD1. The CDR3 spells CASSSGQGGQPQHF. In DNA form, the CDR3 reads TGTGCCAGCAGCTCCGGACAGGGGGGTCAGCCCCAGCATTTT.